The 29 T cell receptor beta chains presented below share a single source sample, sequenced in a study of cytomegalovirus exposure and HLA in healthy donors. PCR was performed using 60 Vbeta and 13 Jbeta primers. The protocol was immunoSEQ multiplex PCR, while the TCRdb copy is restricted to in-frame clones and leaves out a portion. This repertoire comprises about 100,000 clones; its ten largest clones make up approximately 0.6%. Input material: PBMCs. These TCRs come from a man aged 50 to 59 in good health and CMV-seronegative.

The rearrangement uses TRBV7-2 and TRBJ2-1, with 10 positions matching TRBD1. The CDR3 sequence is 15 residues long. Unmatched junction bases numbered 2, after V lost 5 bases and J lost 1 base. Per the germline V gene, CDR1 is SGHTA and CDR2 is FQGNSA. The CDR3 sequence is CASSADRGSYNEQFF. The CDR3, as DNA: TGTGCCAGCAGCGCGGACAGGGGGTCCTACAATGAGCAGTTCTTC.

The J gene is TRBJ2-1, the V gene TRBV7-2, with D maybe TRBD2 (6 bases). The germline V gene has CDR1 SGHTA and CDR2 FQGNSA. The V and J ends lost 5 bases and 5 bases respectively, with 16 bases between them. The CDR3 consists of 15 residues. DNA for the CDR3: TGTGCCAGCAGCCTTAGTGGGGGGTTACACAATGAGCAGTTCTTC. It translates to CASSLSGGLHNEQFF. The entire variable domain, with the rest obtained from reference TRBV7-2 and TRBJ2-1, is as follows: GAGVSQSPSNKVTEKGKDVELRCDPISGHTALYWYRQSLGQGLEFLIYFQGNSAPDKSGLPSDRFSAERTGGSVSTLTIQRTQQEDSAVYLCASSLSGGLHNEQFFGPGTRLTVL.

The chain has TRBV6-5 and TRBJ1-1, with D uncertain. Germline lookup yields CDR1 MNHEY and CDR2 SVGAGI. Trimming pared 0 bases from V and 1 base from J, leaving 9 bases between. This CDR3 is built from 15 residues. CDR3: CASSYSRAPNTEAFF. CDR3 nucleotide sequence: TGTGCCAGCAGTTACTCGAGGGCACCGAACACTGAAGCTTTCTTT.

The chain is built from TRBV6-1 and TRBJ2-7, with 8 bases aligning to TRBD1. Germline V gene data show CDR1 as MNHNS and CDR2 as SASEGT. The CDR3 consists of 16 residues. Trimming removed 3 bases from V and 2 bases from J; junction bases left unmatched: 9. For the CDR3, the DNA is TGTGCCAGCAGTGAGTGGACAGGGCCGAAGACCTACGAGCAGTACTTC. Protein product: CASSEWTGPKTYEQYF.

V and J are TRBV7-2 and TRBJ2-5, with TRBD2 matching 7 bases. The CDR3 runs to 15 residues. Germline assignment: CDR1 SGHTA and CDR2 FQGNSA. V was clipped by 1 base and J by 4 bases; unmatched bases: 6. For the CDR3, the DNA is TGTGCCAGCAGCTTAGGATGGTCGGGAGGAGAGACCCAGTACTTC. Residues: CASSLGWSGGETQYF.

V usage is TRBV11-2 and J usage is TRBJ1-2; D gene unclear. CDR1 SGHAT and CDR2 FQNNGV come from the germline V gene. The CDR3 contains 14 residues. Trimming pared 1 base from V and 5 bases from J, leaving 11 bases between. CDR3 nucleotides: TGTGCCAGCAGCTTAGGGGTGGGAGGGTATGGCTACACCTTC. Amino acid sequence: CASSLGVGGYGYTF.

V and J are TRBV15 and TRBJ2-3, with 11 bases matching TRBD2. This CDR3 is built from 13 residues. V lost 9 bases and J lost 5; bases outside the gene matches: 4. The V gene's germline CDR1 is LNHNV and CDR2 YYDKDF (reference sequence). The CDR3 sequence: CATRTSGRDTQYF. The CDR3 coding sequence is TGTGCCACTCGAACTAGCGGGAGAGATACGCAGTATTTT.

This CDR3 reads CASSFLGASYNEQFF. In nucleotides, the CDR3 is TGTGCCAGCAGTTTTCTCGGAGCTTCCTACAATGAGCAGTTCTTC. The chain carries TRBV27 and TRBJ2-1; D is undetermined. The CDR3 spans 15 residues. Germline V gives CDR1 MNHEY, CDR2 SMNVEV (reference sequence). V shed 3 bases and J shed 1 base, with 10 bases lying between them.

V usage is TRBV10-3 and J usage is TRBJ1-3; D unclear. The CDR3 contains 15 residues. The V and J ends lost 8 bases and 1 base respectively, with 15 bases between them. Looked up from germline, CDR1 is ENHRY and CDR2 is SYGVKD. The CDR3 nucleotides are TGTGCCATCGGAGCTGAAAGTATTTCTGGAAACACCATATATTTT. This sequence encodes CAIGAESISGNTIYF.

The chain employs TRBV6-5 and TRBJ2-3, with 9 positions matching TRBD1. With 6 bases clipped from V and 1 base from J, the junction kept 5 bases outside the gene matches. This CDR3 is 15 amino acids long. The germline V gene has CDR1 MNHEY and CDR2 SVGAGI. The CDR3: CASRHRGRGTDTQYF. As DNA, the CDR3 is TGTGCCAGCAGGCACAGGGGGCGCGGCACAGATACGCAGTATTTT.

The V gene is TRBV6-5, the J gene TRBJ2-3, with D possibly being TRBD1 (7 bases). Germline CDR1 and CDR2: MNHEY and SVGAGI. The CDR3 has 15 amino acids. Trimming removed 8 bases at V and 1 base at J, with 16 bases between. Here the CDR3 reads CASAPQGGGTDTQYF. The CDR3, as DNA: TGTGCCAGCGCCCCCCAGGGGGGTGGCACAGATACGCAGTATTTT.

The J gene is TRBJ1-2, the V gene TRBV7-8; 7 nucleotides line up with TRBD1. The germline gives CDR1 SGHVS, CDR2 FQNEAQ. The V gene end was trimmed by 5 bases and the J gene end by 8 bases; junction bases not matched to a gene: 11. The CDR3 runs to 14 residues. For the CDR3, the DNA is TGTGCCAGCAGCACAAACGACAGGGTCGACGGCTACACCTTC. Protein product: CASSTNDRVDGYTF. The entire variable domain, with the rest obtained from reference TRBV7-8 and TRBJ1-2, is as follows: GAGVSQSPRYKVAKRGQDVALRCDPISGHVSLFWYQQALGQGPEFLTYFQNEAQLDKSGLPSDRFFAERPEGSVSTLKIQRTQQEDSAVYLCASSTNDRVDGYTFGSGTRLTVV.

The chain recombines TRBV29-1 with TRBJ1-1; 9 positions agree with TRBD1. Per the germline V gene, CDR1 is SQVTM and CDR2 is ANQGSEA. The V and J ends lost 8 bases and 4 bases, in that order; junction bases with no gene match: 5. The CDR3 totals 12 residues. As DNA, the CDR3 is TGCAGCATCGACAGGGGGGTCACTGAAGCTTTCTTT. Residues: CSIDRGVTEAFF.

The rearrangement uses TRBV4-3 and TRBJ2-5; D unresolved. The DNA end is more similar to TRBJ2-7, so the J call may be wrong. The CDR3 spans 14 residues. Germline CDR1 LGHNA, CDR2 YSLEER. DNA of the CDR3: TGCGCCAGCAGCCAAGTTCTGGGCTCCTACGAGCAGTACTTC. It specifies CASSQVLGSYEQYF.

The V and J genes are TRBV7-2 and TRBJ1-2; D might be TRBD1 (5 bases). Trimming shortened V by 3 bases and J by 0 bases, and 11 bases separated the two germline ends. Germline assignment: CDR1 SGHTA and CDR2 FQGNSA. CDR3 length: 15 amino acids. The CDR3 sequence: CASSFQQVANYGYTF. The CDR3, as DNA: TGTGCCAGCAGCTTCCAACAGGTAGCTAACTATGGCTACACCTTC.

This chain joins TRBV27 and TRBJ1-1; 7 positions agree with TRBD1. CDR1 is MNHEY and CDR2 is SMNVEV in the germline V gene (reference sequence). V was pared by 4 bases and J by 5 bases, with 7 bases of the junction left unmatched. The CDR3 loop spans 14 amino acids. The chain's CDR3 is CASSSTGQSTEAFF. CDR3 nucleotide sequence: TGTGCCAGCAGTTCCACGGGACAGTCGACTGAAGCTTTCTTT.

The chain joins TRBV4-1 to TRBJ2-7; D perhaps matches TRBD1 (6 bases). Trimming shortened V by 4 bases and J by 7 bases, and 14 bases separated the two germline ends. This CDR3 spans 13 amino acids. Germline CDR1 MGHRA, CDR2 YSYEKL. CDR3 region: CASSPQGQGEQYF. In nucleotides, the CDR3 is TGCGCCAGCAGCCCCCAGGGGCAGGGGGAGCAGTACTTC.

Concerning this clone: The sample contains more than one DNA sequence encoding this CDR3. The chain is built from TRBV7-3 and TRBJ2-7; D perhaps matches TRBD2 (6 bases). This CDR3 is built from 13 residues. CDR1 and CDR2 (germline): SGHTA, FQGTGA. Trimming removed 0 bases from V and 3 bases from J, with 6 bases in between. The DNA for the CDR3 is TGTGCCAGCAGCTTAACTAGCGGCTACGAGCAGTACTTC. This encodes CASSLTSGYEQYF.

The CDR3 DNA reads as TGTGCCAGCAGCCTCGACAGGGCGAACACCGGGGAGCTGTTTTTT. Encoded protein: CASSLDRANTGELFF. The V gene is TRBV7-8, the J gene TRBJ2-2; 7 bases agree with TRBD1. The CDR3 loop spans 15 amino acids. Germline values: CDR1 SGHVS, CDR2 FQNEAQ. The V segment lost 5 bases and the J segment 0 bases; nucleotides outside the gene matches: 3.

This chain uses TRBV2 with TRBJ1-2; 7 positions match TRBD1. The V gene's germline CDR1 is SNHLY and CDR2 FYNNEI. The CDR3 has 12 amino acids. Trimming took 6 bases from V and 6 from J; bases not matched to a gene: 4. The DNA of the CDR3 is TGTGCCAGCAGGGGGACAGTAAATGGCTACACCTTC. This codes for CASRGTVNGYTF.

The chain has TRBV10-1 and TRBJ2-7; 8 nucleotides line up with TRBD1. This CDR3 has 14 residues. Germline V gene sequence: CDR1 WNHNN, CDR2 SYGVQD (reference sequence). Trimming removed 6 bases from V and 0 bases from J; junction bases left unmatched: 4. The CDR3 spells CASSRDRFSYEQYF. CDR3 DNA: TGCGCCAGCAGCCGGGACAGGTTCTCCTACGAGCAGTACTTC.

The chain joins TRBV11-2 to TRBJ1-4, with 9 bases fitting TRBD1. The length of the CDR3 is 16 residues. V shed 5 bases, J shed 7 bases, and the junction held 11 bases outside the gene matches. Germline V gene sequence: CDR1 SGHAT, CDR2 FQNNGV. The CDR3 DNA follows: TGTGCCAGCAGCCGCACAGGACAGGGGATTACTGAAAAACTGTTTTTT. Protein product: CASSRTGQGITEKLFF.

The genes are TRBV7-3 and TRBJ2-2, with D perhaps TRBD1 (5 bases). CDR1 and CDR2 from the germline V gene are SGHTA and FQGTGA. V was shortened by 5 bases and J by 0 bases, with 19 bases between the two germline ends. CDR3 length: 18 amino acids. CDR3 protein: CASSVSRVGVTNTGELFF. The CDR3 DNA is TGTGCCAGCAGCGTGTCCCGGGTAGGGGTGACGAACACCGGGGAGCTGTTTTTT.

Note on this clone: Distinct nucleotide sequences in the sample also encode this CDR3. This sequence joins TRBV6-1 and TRBJ1-1, with D perhaps TRBD1 (5 bases). The CDR3 contains 15 residues. Germline V gene sequence: CDR1 MNHNS, CDR2 SASEGT. Trimming removed 1 base from V and 0 bases from J, with 9 bases in between. The DNA of the CDR3 is TGTGCCAGCAGTGAAGTGCACAGGATGAACACTGAAGCTTTCTTT. Translating gives CASSEVHRMNTEAFF.

The J gene is TRBJ2-3, the V gene TRBV29-1, with D perhaps matching TRBD1 (6 bases). The CDR3 is made up of 13 amino acids. Germline values: CDR1 SQVTM, CDR2 ANQGSEA. Deletions cut 6 bases from V and 3 bases from J, with 13 bases between. The CDR3 is CSVRPTGTDTQYF. Here the CDR3 DNA reads TGCAGCGTCAGACCCACAGGGACAGATACGCAGTATTTT.

The rearrangement joins TRBV7-9 to TRBJ1-2; D gene unclear. CDR1 is SEHNR and CDR2 is FQNEAQ in the germline V gene (reference sequence). V dropped 4 bases and J dropped 3 bases, with 12 bases sitting between them. The CDR3 runs 14 residues. CDR3 nucleotide sequence: TGTGCCAGCAGCTCCCGGACGGGAGACTATGGCTACACCTTC. This codes for CASSSRTGDYGYTF. Using reference TRBV7-9 and TRBJ1-2 for the parts outside the CDR3, the full variable domain is DTGVSQNPRHKITKRGQNVTFRCDPISEHNRLYWYRQTLGQGPEFLTYFQNEAQLEKSRLLSDRFSAERPKGSFSTLEIQRTEQGDSAMYLCASSSRTGDYGYTFGSGTRLTVV.

The chain employs TRBV7-8 and TRBJ1-3, with a tentative D call TRBD1 (6 bases). Germline V CDR1 and CDR2: SGHVS, FQNEAQ. V was trimmed by 6 bases and J by 0 bases, leaving 9 bases between them. The CDR3 totals 14 residues. CDR3 in DNA: TGTGCCAGCAGTCGACAGGTCTCTGGAAACACCATATATTTT. This sequence encodes CASSRQVSGNTIYF.

CDR3 amino acids: CASSPGPGSNQPQHF. In DNA, the CDR3 is TGTGCCAGCAGCCCAGGTCCGGGGAGCAATCAGCCCCAGCATTTT. The chain has TRBV6-1 and TRBJ1-5; D uncertain. V lost 6 bases and J lost 1, with 13 bases in between. Germline CDR1 MNHNS, CDR2 SASEGT. The CDR3 is 15 amino acids.

The chain carries TRBV7-6 and TRBJ2-1; weak D call: TRBD2 (6 bases). CDR1 SGHVS and CDR2 FNYEAQ come from the germline V gene. The CDR3 sequence is 13 residues long. V shed 5 bases and J shed 3 bases, with 8 bases lying between them. The chain's CDR3 is CASSRELYNEQFF. The CDR3 DNA is TGTGCCAGCAGCCGGGAGCTCTACAATGAGCAGTTCTTC.